The entry that follows covers one T cell receptor (beta chain) sequence. Its antigen is undetermined. A sample-barcoded 5' primer and a J-beta primer mix were used in a second PCR of about 7 to 12 cycles. MiXCR, applied by TCRdb to the 5' RACE reads, yields one record per CDR3 protein. The sample carries approximately 1.5 million distinct CDR3 sequences, about 31% recorded once. The data were taken from a study of blood T cells in healthy people across ages. General study results and limits: Per million T cells, TCR beta diversity dropped about linearly as age rose.

The CDR3 has 17 amino acids. CDR1 is DFQATT, CDR2 SNEGSKA, per germline (reference sequence). Trimming stripped 0 bases from V and 7 bases from J, with 22 bases between. This clonotype originated in a woman between 25 and 40 years old in good health. V is TRBV20-1 and J is TRBJ2-1; D assignment may be TRBD1 or TRBD2 (5 bases each). Sample: blood. CDR3 nucleotide sequence: TGCAGTGCTAGAGATGCGACACGTGGGGGTGCGCGGAATGAGCAGTTCTTC. Amino acids: CSARDATRGGARNEQFF.